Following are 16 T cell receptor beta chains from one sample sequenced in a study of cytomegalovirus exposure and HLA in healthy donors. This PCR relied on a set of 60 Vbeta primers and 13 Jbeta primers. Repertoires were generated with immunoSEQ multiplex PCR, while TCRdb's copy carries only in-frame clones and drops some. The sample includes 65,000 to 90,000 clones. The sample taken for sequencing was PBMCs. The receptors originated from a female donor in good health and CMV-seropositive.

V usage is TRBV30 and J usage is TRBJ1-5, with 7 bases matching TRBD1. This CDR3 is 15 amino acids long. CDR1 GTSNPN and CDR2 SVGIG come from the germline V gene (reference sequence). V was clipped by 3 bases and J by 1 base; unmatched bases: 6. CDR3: CAWRSGQPSNQPQHF. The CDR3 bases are TGTGCCTGGAGATCGGGACAGCCAAGCAATCAGCCCCAGCATTTT.

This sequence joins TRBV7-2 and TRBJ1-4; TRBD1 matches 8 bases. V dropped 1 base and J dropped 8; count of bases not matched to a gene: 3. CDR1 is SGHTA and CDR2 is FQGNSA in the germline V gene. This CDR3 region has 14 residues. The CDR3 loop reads CASSLVAGGEKLFF. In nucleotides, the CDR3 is TGTGCCAGCAGCTTAGTGGCAGGGGGCGAAAAACTGTTTTTT.

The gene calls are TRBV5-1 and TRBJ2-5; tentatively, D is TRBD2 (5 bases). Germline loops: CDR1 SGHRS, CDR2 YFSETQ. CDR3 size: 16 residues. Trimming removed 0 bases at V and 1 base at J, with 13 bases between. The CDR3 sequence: CASSLVPSLGQETQYF. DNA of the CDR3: TGCGCCAGCAGCTTGGTCCCTAGCTTAGGCCAAGAGACCCAGTACTTC.

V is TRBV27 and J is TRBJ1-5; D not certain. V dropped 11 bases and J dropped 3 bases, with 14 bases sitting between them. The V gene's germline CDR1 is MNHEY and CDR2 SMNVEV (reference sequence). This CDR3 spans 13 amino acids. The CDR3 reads CASRGRHNQPQHF. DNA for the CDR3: TGTGCCTCCCGCGGGCGGCACAATCAGCCCCAGCATTTT.

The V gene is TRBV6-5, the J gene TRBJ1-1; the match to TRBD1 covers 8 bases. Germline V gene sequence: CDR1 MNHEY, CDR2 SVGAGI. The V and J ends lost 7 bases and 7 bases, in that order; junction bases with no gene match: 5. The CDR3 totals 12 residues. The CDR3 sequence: CASTRQGSEAFF. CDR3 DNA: TGTGCCAGCACCCGACAGGGGAGTGAAGCTTTCTTT.

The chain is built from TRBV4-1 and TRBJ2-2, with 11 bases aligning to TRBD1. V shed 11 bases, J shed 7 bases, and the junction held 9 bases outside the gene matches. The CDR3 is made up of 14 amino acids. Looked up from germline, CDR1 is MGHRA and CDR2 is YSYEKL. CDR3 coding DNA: TGCGCCGCACAGGACAGGGGGCGGAACGGGGAGCTGTTTTTT. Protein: CAAQDRGRNGELFF.

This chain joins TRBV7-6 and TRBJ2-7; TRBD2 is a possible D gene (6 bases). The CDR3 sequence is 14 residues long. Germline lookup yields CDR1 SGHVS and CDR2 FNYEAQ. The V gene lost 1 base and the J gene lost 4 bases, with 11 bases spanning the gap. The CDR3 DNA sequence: TGTGCCAGCAGCTTAGATAGCGGAACATACGAGCAGTACTTC. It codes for CASSLDSGTYEQYF.

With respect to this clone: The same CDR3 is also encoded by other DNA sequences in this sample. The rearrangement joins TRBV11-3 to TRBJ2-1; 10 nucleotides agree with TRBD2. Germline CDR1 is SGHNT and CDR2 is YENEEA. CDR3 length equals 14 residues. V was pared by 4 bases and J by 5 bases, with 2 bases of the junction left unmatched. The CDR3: CASSSGLADNEQFF. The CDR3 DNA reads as TGTGCCAGCAGCTCCGGACTAGCGGACAATGAGCAGTTCTTC.

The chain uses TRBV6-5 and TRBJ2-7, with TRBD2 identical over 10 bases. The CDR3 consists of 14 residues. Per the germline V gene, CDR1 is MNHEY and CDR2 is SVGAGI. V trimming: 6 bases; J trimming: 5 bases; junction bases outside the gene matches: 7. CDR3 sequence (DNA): TGTGCCAGCAGCCCCGTAGCGGGAGGCCACGAGCAGTACTTC. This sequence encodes CASSPVAGGHEQYF.

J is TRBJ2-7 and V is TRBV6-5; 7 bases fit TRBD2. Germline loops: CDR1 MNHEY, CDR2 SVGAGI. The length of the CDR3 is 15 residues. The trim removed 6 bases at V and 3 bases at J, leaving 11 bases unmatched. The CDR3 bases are TGTGCCAGCAGGTATTTTCGGGCTAGCGGCTACGAGCAGTACTTC. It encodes CASRYFRASGYEQYF.

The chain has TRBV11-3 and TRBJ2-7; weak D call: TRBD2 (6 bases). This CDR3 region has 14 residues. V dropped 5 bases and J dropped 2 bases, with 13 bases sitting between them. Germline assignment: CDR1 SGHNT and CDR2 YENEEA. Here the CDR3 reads CASSAGTGAYEQYF. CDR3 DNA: TGTGCCAGCAGCGCGGGGACGGGAGCCTACGAGCAGTACTTC.

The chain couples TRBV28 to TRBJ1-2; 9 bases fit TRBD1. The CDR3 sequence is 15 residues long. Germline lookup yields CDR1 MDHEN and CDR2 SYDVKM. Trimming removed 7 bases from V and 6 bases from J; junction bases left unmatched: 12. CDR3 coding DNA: TGTGCCAGCATTTCTCGCTACAGGGGGCATCATGGCTACACCTTC. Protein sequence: CASISRYRGHHGYTF.

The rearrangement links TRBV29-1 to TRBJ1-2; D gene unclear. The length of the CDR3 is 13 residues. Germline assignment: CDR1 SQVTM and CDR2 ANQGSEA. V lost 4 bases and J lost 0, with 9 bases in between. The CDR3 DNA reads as TGCAGCGTTGCATGGAGTTCTAACTATGGCTACACCTTC. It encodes CSVAWSSNYGYTF.

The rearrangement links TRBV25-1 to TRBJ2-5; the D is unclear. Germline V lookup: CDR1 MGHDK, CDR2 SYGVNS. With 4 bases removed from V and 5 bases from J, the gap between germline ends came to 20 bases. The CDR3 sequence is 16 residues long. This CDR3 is CASSGPTGLRRETQYF. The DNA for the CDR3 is TGTGCCAGCAGTGGGCCCACGGGTCTACGGCGGGAGACCCAGTACTTC.

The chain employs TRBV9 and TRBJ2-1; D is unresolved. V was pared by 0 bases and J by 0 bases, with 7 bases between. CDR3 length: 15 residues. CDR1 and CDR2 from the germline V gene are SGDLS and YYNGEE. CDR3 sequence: CASSVGSSSYNEQFF. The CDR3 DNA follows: TGTGCCAGCAGCGTAGGTTCTAGCTCCTACAATGAGCAGTTCTTC.

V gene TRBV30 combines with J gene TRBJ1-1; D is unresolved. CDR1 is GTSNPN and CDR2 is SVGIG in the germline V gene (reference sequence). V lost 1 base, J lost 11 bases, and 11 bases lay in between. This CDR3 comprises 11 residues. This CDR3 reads CAWSATPRAFF. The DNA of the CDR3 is TGTGCCTGGAGTGCAACCCCCCGGGCTTTCTTT.